This T cell receptor (beta chain) was profiled in a study of T cells in Graves' hyperthyroidism and ophthalmopathy. General study results and limits: Most expanded thyroid clonotypes above 0.001 also appeared in blood. Before onset, by a median of around six months, the model predicted ophthalmopathy.

Graves' hyperthyroidism was deemed stable given no ophthalmopathy progression within 18 months. Newly diagnosed hyperthyroidism, duration under 2 months, in patients aged 18 to 65. There were TCR beta CDR3 regions amplified from RNA transcripts. The TCR CDR3 first-round RT-PCR relied on the HTBI primer set. TCRdb called the multiplex PCR reads again in MiXCR, with one record for every CDR3 protein. The sample comprises approximately 430,000 distinct CDR3 sequences, approximately 14% of which are singletons, and roughly 7.7% rests with the top ten. In germline, CDR1 is SEHNR, CDR2 FQNEAQ (reference sequence). The length of the CDR3 is 15 residues. Trimming stripped 6 bases from V and 3 bases from J, with 15 bases between. A remark on this clonotype: The antigen remains unidentified.

Material: blood. This chain links TRBV7-9 with TRBJ1-5; D unresolved. The TCR sequence derives from a woman younger than 30 with Graves' hyperthyroidism. Here the CDR3 reads CASSASGMNNQPQHF. The CDR3 nucleotides read TGTGCCAGCAGTGCATCAGGTATGAACAATCAGCCCCAGCATTTT.